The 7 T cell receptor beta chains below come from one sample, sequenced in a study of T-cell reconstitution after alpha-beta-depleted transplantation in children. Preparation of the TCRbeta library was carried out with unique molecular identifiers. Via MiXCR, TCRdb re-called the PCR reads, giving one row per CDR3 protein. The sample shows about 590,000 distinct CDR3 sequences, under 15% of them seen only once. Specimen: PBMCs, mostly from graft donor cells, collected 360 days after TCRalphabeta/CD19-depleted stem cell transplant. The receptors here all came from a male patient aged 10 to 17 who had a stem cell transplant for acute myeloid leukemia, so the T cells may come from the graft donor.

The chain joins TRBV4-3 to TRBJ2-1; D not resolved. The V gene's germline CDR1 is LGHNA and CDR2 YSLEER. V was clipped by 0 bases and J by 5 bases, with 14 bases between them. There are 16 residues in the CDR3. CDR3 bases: TGCGCCAGCAGCCAAGATCCCGGCACTGCCAACAATGAGCAGTTCTTC. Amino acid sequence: CASSQDPGTANNEQFF.

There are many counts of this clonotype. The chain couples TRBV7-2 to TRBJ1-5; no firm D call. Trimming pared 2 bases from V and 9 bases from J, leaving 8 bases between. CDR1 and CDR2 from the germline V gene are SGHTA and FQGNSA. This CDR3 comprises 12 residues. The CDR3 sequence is CASSLQVGPQHF. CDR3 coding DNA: TGTGCCAGCAGCTTACAGGTGGGGCCCCAGCATTTT.

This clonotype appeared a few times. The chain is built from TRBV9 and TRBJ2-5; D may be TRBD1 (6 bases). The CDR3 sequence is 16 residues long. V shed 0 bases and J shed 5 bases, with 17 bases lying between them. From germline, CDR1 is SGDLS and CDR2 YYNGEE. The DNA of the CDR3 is TGTGCCAGCAGCGTAGCTGGGGCAGGGGTGGTGGAGACCCAGTACTTC. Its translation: CASSVAGAGVVETQYF.

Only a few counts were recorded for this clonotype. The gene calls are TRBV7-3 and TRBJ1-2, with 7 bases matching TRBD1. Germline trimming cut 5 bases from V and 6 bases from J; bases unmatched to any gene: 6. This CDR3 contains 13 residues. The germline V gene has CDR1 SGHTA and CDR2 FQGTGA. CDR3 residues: CASSHDRENGYTF. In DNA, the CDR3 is TGTGCCAGCAGCCACGACAGGGAGAATGGCTACACCTTC.

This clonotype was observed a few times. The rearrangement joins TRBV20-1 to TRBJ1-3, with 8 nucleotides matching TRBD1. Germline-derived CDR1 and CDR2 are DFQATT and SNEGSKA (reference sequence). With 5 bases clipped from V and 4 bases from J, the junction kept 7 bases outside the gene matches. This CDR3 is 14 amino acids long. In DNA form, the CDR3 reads TGCAGTGCTGCCAGGGGGCAAGGAGGAAACACCATATATTTT. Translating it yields CSAARGQGGNTIYF.

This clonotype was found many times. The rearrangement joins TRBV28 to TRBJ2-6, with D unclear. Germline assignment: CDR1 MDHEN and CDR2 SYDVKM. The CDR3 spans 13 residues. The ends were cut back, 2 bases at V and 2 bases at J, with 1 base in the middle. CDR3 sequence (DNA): TGTGCCAGCAGTTTAGCTGGGGCCAACGTCCTGACTTTC. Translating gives CASSLAGANVLTF. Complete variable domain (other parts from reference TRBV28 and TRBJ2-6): DVKVTQSSRYLVKRTGEKVFLECVQDMDHENMFWYRQDPGLGLRLIYFSYDVKMKEKGDIPEGYSVSREKKERFSLILESASTNQTSMYLCASSLAGANVLTFGAGSRLTVL.

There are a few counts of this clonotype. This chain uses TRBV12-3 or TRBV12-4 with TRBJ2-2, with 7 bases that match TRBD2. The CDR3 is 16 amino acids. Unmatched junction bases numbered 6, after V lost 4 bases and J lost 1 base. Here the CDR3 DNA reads TGTGCCAGCAGTTACTCGATAGCGGGGAACACCGGGGAGCTGTTTTTT. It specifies CASSYSIAGNTGELFF.